This T cell receptor (beta chain) is drawn from a study of T cells after yellow fever vaccination (dated by TCRdb to the late 2010s). General notes on the study: The SMART-Seq v4 Ultra Low Input RNA kit was used to prepare libraries from fractions with low cell numbers. To follow T-cell clones before and after primary and booster YFV17D yellow fever vaccination, bulk TCR alpha and beta repertoires were sequenced over time. Two healthy male donors, one aged 18 to 30 and one aged 30 to 40 years, made up the cohort. Blood was drawn at multiple timepoints before and after primary and secondary immunization, with bulk PBMC replicates and cell subsets isolated.

According to the study, the label for this sample's treatment or condition signals: live attenuated yellow fever vaccine strain. Two biological replicates of bulk PBMCs were collected at each blood-draw timepoint. A standard Ficoll-Paque protocol was used to isolate PBMCs from peripheral blood. TriZol was used to extract RNA from bulk PBMCs, from CD4 and CD8 fractions, and from dextramer-positive and dextramer-negative fractions. With respect to this clonotype: The antigen it binds to is not known. There are no base qualities to consult, and no much larger clone falls within one base.

CDR1 and CDR2 (DFQATT, SNEGSKA) derive from the germline V gene (reference sequence). Measured from the cysteine to the phenylalanine, the CDR3 is 15 residues long. Just CDR3 DNA is preserved here, 45 bases in frame from base 1. V is pruned by 5 bases and J by 6 bases, leaving 14 bases of the junction without a gene match. Broader findings and caveats from the paper: Only a couple of donors were included in the study, so the extent to which the findings can be generalized is limited. A small share of clonotypes occurred in both CD4 and CD8 compartments, likely arising from convergent recombination. Compared with the primary T-cell response, the secondary T-cell response was faster but weaker, reaching its peak on day 5 rather than on day 15. Most clones expanded after primary vaccination (almost 97% of CD4 and around 88% of CD8) were re-detected after the booster, suggesting that broad memory maintenance occurred. Computational filtering was required because FACS-sorted repertoires could contain abundant contaminating clonotypes from the bulk population.

TCRdb records Illumina NovaSeq 6000 as the sequencer. TCR cDNA was made using 5'RACE template switching, a step that added a universal primer site and unique molecular identifiers. cDNA synthesis was primed from both the TCR alpha and TCR beta constant segments. Library amplification involved two PCR steps, and the second step added sample barcodes and sequencing adapters. Sequencing of libraries was performed on Illumina HiSeq 2500 (2x100 bp) or NovaSeq (2x150 bp). Under the source paper's analysis protocol: MIGEC handled demultiplexing of reads and collapsing into UMI consensus sequences, while MiXCR performed V(D)J alignment. Vaccine-responding clonotypes were defined with edgeR using replicate PBMC samples, requiring FDR below 0.01 and a log2 fold change above 5 up to day 15. Bulk clonotypes were assigned CD4 or CD8 identity according to which sequenced CD4 or CD8 repertoire held them at higher abundance. In TCRdb, the public reads were trimmed at Q25 with fastp and aligned with MiXCR, with productive beta chains retained. When rows share a CDR3 protein, they turn into one entry using the most common DNA and genes. V and J calls and clone size were set by TCRdb, not the authors. The sample has 250,000 or so distinct CDR3 sequences on record, about 3.5% of them singletons. The ten largest make up 15% to 20% of the sample.

The TCR sequence derives from a young man who received the YFV17D yellow fever vaccine. The chain joins TRBV20-1 to TRBJ2-3; 7 nucleotides in the junction match TRBD1. This sample comprised PBMCs, obtained 15 days after the yellow fever booster vaccination. In nucleotide form, the sequence is TGCAGTGCTGGACCGGTGGACAGGAGGTCGGATACGCAGTATTTT. This encodes CSAGPVDRRSDTQYF.